This T cell receptor beta chain originates from a study of T cell responses to AZD1222 COVID-19 vaccine. Generated by immunoSEQ multiplex PCR, the TCRdb table keeps only in-frame clones and is missing some. The table lists about 99,000 clones, about 89% of them singletons. On this clone itself: Its target is not known.

The study's findings and limits: Spike-specific TCR breadth and depth went up after people got two AZD1222 doses. Close to half of spike-specific TCRs reportedly recognize unmutated variant regions.

The material was peripheral blood, obtained 28 days after the second AZD1222 dose. This TCR was recovered from an adult who received the AZD1222 COVID-19 vaccine.

As DNA, the CDR3 is TGTGCCAGCAACACGATCGGAGGGCCTGGTGAAAAACTGTTTTTT. Translated: CASNTIGGPGEKLFF. This sequence joins TRBV2 and TRBJ1-4; D is ambiguous. Trimming cost V 7 bases and J 7 bases, with 19 bases left between them. This CDR3 has 15 amino acids. Germline CDR1 SNHLY, CDR2 FYNNEI.